The T cell receptor beta chain described here comes from a study of human T cells and chemical hapten exposure. Study-level findings and limits: Among TCRs, those above 1 in 1000 frequency were unaffected by DPC sensitization.

The CDR3 has 16 amino acids. V dropped 0 bases and J dropped 4; count of bases not matched to a gene: 5. Germline-derived CDR1 and CDR2 are MNHEY and SVGAGI. Within the library, unique molecular identifiers were attached to each individual cDNA molecule. Original processing notes: Sample TCR totals centred on a median of about 100,000, ranging about 20,000 to 690,600. TCRdb re-called the 5' RACE reads through MiXCR, storing one row per CDR3 protein. TCRdb, rather than the study authors, made the V and J calls. The sample includes 110,000 or so distinct CDR3 sequences, around 20% of them seen just once. Researchers extracted total RNA from unfractionated whole blood. This clonotype has more than one count but fewer than ten. Antigen specificity is unknown.

The chain has TRBV6-5 and TRBJ2-5, with 10 bases matching TRBD2. This TCR derives from a human donor in good health. The CDR3 coding sequence is TGTGCCAGCAGTTACTCGGTTTTAGCGGGAGGAGAGACCCAGTACTTC. It codes for CASSYSVLAGGETQYF.